One sample yielded the 9 T cell receptor beta chains listed below, sequenced in a study of blood T cell repertoires in COVID-19. Profiling relied on immunoSEQ multiplex PCR, and the TCRdb table lists in-frame clones only, not all of them. The sample holds a few hundred thousand clones, under 90% seen once. The sample consisted of peripheral blood. The source of these receptors is a woman in her thirties or forties who had recovered from COVID-19.

The chain joins TRBV29-1 to TRBJ2-1, with TRBD2 matching 10 bases. Germline lookup yields CDR1 SQVTM and CDR2 ANQGSEA. The CDR3 loop spans 14 amino acids. J gave up 4 bases and V 7 bases, and 7 bases lay outside the gene matches. The CDR3 DNA reads as TGCAGCGCTACACTAGCGGGACTTTACAATGAGCAGTTCTTC. Protein sequence: CSATLAGLYNEQFF.

The chain couples TRBV6-4 to TRBJ1-1, with 9 bases fitting TRBD1. Per germline, CDR1 MRHNA and CDR2 SNTAGT. This CDR3 has 15 amino acids. V dropped 7 bases and J dropped 4; count of bases not matched to a gene: 10. The CDR3 DNA is TGTGCCAGCATGAACAGGGGGCCCACAGGCACTGAAGCTTTCTTT. It codes for CASMNRGPTGTEAFF.

The CDR3: CASSLTTELNTEAFF. The CDR3 coding sequence is TGTGCCAGCAGCCTCACGACAGAGTTGAACACTGAAGCTTTCTTT. The genes are TRBV5-5 and TRBJ1-1; tentative D call: TRBD1 (5 bases). The CDR3 loop spans 15 amino acids. Germline V gene lookup returns CDR1 SGHKS and CDR2 YYEKEE (reference sequence). Trimming removed 4 bases at V and 0 bases at J, with 13 bases between. Supplemented by reference TRBV5-5 and TRBJ1-1, the full variable domain reads DAGVTQSPTHLIKTRGQQVTLRCSPISGHKSVSWYQQVLGQGPQFIFQYYEKEERGRGNFPDRFSARQFPNYSSELNVNALLLGDSALYLCASSLTTELNTEAFFGQGTRLTVV.

This chain links TRBV27 with TRBJ2-1; 9 bases are shared with TRBD2. J was trimmed by 5 bases and V by 6 bases; bases with no gene match: 8. The CDR3 totals 15 residues. Germline-derived CDR1 and CDR2 are MNHEY and SMNVEV (reference sequence). CDR3 nucleotide sequence: TGTGCCAGCAGCGAAGCGGGAGGAACCCACAATGAGCAGTTCTTC. Translated, it gives CASSEAGGTHNEQFF.

The genes are TRBV7-6 and TRBJ1-2; D remains unclear. V was clipped by 3 bases and J by 0 bases, with 20 bases between them. CDR3 length: 18 residues. CDR1 and CDR2 (germline): SGHVS, FNYEAQ. CDR3 sequence reads: CASSLENALDSSNYGYTF. CDR3 in DNA: TGTGCCAGCAGCTTGGAAAACGCGCTGGACTCCTCTAACTATGGCTACACCTTC.

This chain links TRBV18 with TRBJ1-1, with TRBD1 matching over 8 bases. The germline V gene encodes CDR1 KGHSH and CDR2 LQKENI. The CDR3 loop spans 13 amino acids. Germline trimming cut 6 bases from V and 9 bases from J; bases unmatched to any gene: 9. DNA of the CDR3: TGTGCCAGCTCGGACAGGGTTTTCCTTCAAGCTTTCTTT. Its protein is CASSDRVFLQAFF.

Only one count was recorded for this clone. The chain employs TRBV19 and TRBJ2-3, with 11 positions matching TRBD2. Looked up from germline, CDR1 is LNHDA and CDR2 is SQIVND (reference sequence). With V trimmed by 5 bases and J by 5 bases, 3 bases remained unmatched. This CDR3 region has 14 residues. The CDR3 coding sequence is TGTGCCAGTAGTTCGCTAGCGGGAGGAGATACGCAGTATTTT. It is translated as CASSSLAGGDTQYF.

CDR3 loop: CASSPRVRAFSNQPQHF. In DNA, the CDR3 is TGTGCCAGTAGTCCCCGGGTGAGGGCTTTTAGCAATCAGCCCCAGCATTTT. The chain combines TRBV19 with TRBJ1-5; no clear D gene. The V gene's germline CDR1 is LNHDA and CDR2 SQIVND (reference sequence). This CDR3 has 17 amino acids. V was cut by 5 bases and J by 0 bases, with 17 bases left in between.

The chain carries TRBV7-8 and TRBJ1-5, with a possible D match to TRBD1 (5 bases). CDR3 length equals 15 residues. V lost 5 bases and J lost 7, with 18 bases in between. Germline assignment: CDR1 SGHVS and CDR2 FQNEAQ. The chain's CDR3 is CASSPSDLGVQPQHF. CDR3 bases: TGTGCCAGCAGCCCGTCGGACCTAGGGGTCCAGCCCCAGCATTTT.